Presented here are 18 T cell receptor beta chains from one specimen sequenced in a study of T cells after yellow fever vaccination. TCRdb processed the 5' RACE reads anew with MiXCR; each CDR3 protein has one entry. The data hold about 500,000 distinct CDR3 sequences, with about a sixth observed a single time. The sequences come from PBMCs, collected roughly 5 days after the first yellow fever vaccination. These receptors originate from a man between 18 and 35 years old who received the YFV17D yellow fever vaccine.

V and J are TRBV12-3 or TRBV12-4 and TRBJ1-1; 7 positions match TRBD1. J was trimmed by 0 bases and V by 7 bases; bases with no gene match: 14. This CDR3 is 17 amino acids long. CDR3 sequence (DNA): TGTGCCAGCACCGTACAGGGGCTACTTTCTATGAACACTGAAGCTTTCTTT. Protein: CASTVQGLLSMNTEAFF.

The V and J genes are TRBV5-1 and TRBJ1-2; D gene unclear. V was pared by 0 bases and J by 4 bases, with 7 bases between. From germline, CDR1 is SGHRS and CDR2 YFSETQ. The CDR3 loop spans 13 amino acids. The CDR3 DNA is TGCGCCAGCAGCTTGGCGGGGATCTATGGCTACACCTTC. Translated: CASSLAGIYGYTF. The full variable domain, completed using reference TRBV5-1 and TRBJ1-2, is KAGVTQTPRYLIKTRGQQVTLSCSPISGHRSVSWYQQTPGQGLQFLFEYFSETQRNKGNFPGRFSGRQFSNSRSEMNVSTLELGDSALYLCASSLAGIYGYTFGSGTRLTVV.

This clonotype occurred many times. J is TRBJ1-5 and V is TRBV12-3 or TRBV12-4; D gene ambiguous. V was trimmed by 0 bases and J by 5 bases, leaving 5 bases between them. This CDR3 has 13 residues. The chain's CDR3 is CASSLARDQPQHF. CDR3 nucleotides: TGTGCCAGCAGTTTAGCGCGAGATCAGCCCCAGCATTTT.

This clonotype has a handful of counts. The chain links TRBV6-1 to TRBJ2-2, with TRBD1 matching 7 bases. In germline, CDR1 is MNHNS, CDR2 SASEGT. The CDR3 runs to 14 residues. J was trimmed by 7 bases and V by 6 bases; bases with no gene match: 8. The CDR3 sequence: CASSQTGNGGELFF. CDR3 in DNA: TGTGCCAGCAGCCAGACAGGGAATGGCGGGGAGCTGTTTTTT.

This clonotype was picked up a small number of times. The V gene is TRBV12-3 or TRBV12-4, the J gene TRBJ1-4; the D is unclear. CDR3 length equals 15 residues. V dropped 6 bases and J dropped 2 bases, with 13 bases sitting between them. The CDR3 loop is CASSLQGLTNEKLFF. The DNA for the CDR3 is TGTGCCAGCAGCCTTCAAGGGCTGACTAATGAAAAACTGTTTTTT.

V gene TRBV5-1 combines with J gene TRBJ1-1, with no clear D. Germline V gives CDR1 SGHRS, CDR2 YFSETQ. This CDR3 is built from 14 residues. Trimming left V 5 bases short and J 1 base short, with 12 bases between. The CDR3 nucleotides are TGCGCCAGCAGTGTATCCTGGGCGAACACTGAAGCTTTCTTT. Amino acid sequence: CASSVSWANTEAFF.

The sample holds a few counts of this clonotype. The J gene is TRBJ1-5, the V gene TRBV4-1; D perhaps matches TRBD1 (5 bases). CDR3 length: 15 residues. V shed 0 bases and J shed 2 bases, with 8 bases lying between them. Germline V gene sequence: CDR1 MGHRA, CDR2 YSYEKL. The CDR3: CASSQEGHGNQPQHF. The CDR3 coding sequence is TGCGCCAGCAGCCAAGAAGGACACGGCAATCAGCCCCAGCATTTT.

CDR3 amino acids: CAITPNYNSPLHF. The CDR3, as DNA: TGTGCCATCACTCCAAATTATAATTCACCCCTCCACTTT. The genes are TRBV10-3 and TRBJ1-6; D is ambiguous. Looked up from germline, CDR1 is ENHRY and CDR2 is SYGVKD. The CDR3 is 13 amino acids. V was shortened by 7 bases and J by 4 bases, with 8 bases between the two germline ends.

V is TRBV6-1 and J is TRBJ1-2, with D possibly TRBD1 on 5 matching bases. This CDR3 has 17 amino acids. Trimming pared 9 bases from V and 6 bases from J, leaving 29 bases between. CDR1 and CDR2 from the germline V gene are MNHNS and SASEGT. Here the CDR3 reads CARYPRGAWQARDGYTF. DNA for the CDR3: TGTGCCAGATATCCCCGAGGGGCTTGGCAGGCCAGGGATGGCTACACCTTC.

This clonotype appeared a few times. This chain joins TRBV6-6 and TRBJ2-1; D unclear. This CDR3 contains 11 residues. The germline CDR1 and CDR2 sequences are MNHNY and SVGAGI (reference sequence). V gave up 7 bases and J gave up 9 bases, with 10 bases separating them. The CDR3 region is CASIGSREQFF. CDR3 nucleotide sequence: TGTGCCAGCATTGGGTCTCGTGAGCAGTTCTTC.

This clonotype was seen a handful of times. The chain recombines TRBV6-2 or TRBV6-3 with TRBJ2-7; D call uncertain. CDR3 length equals 14 residues. The V end was cut by 8 bases, the J end by 2 bases, with 16 bases between. The germline CDR1 and CDR2 sequences are MNHEY and SVGEGT. In DNA, the CDR3 is TGTGCCAGCTCCTGGACGGCGAACCCCTACGAGCAGTACGTC. Residues: CASSWTANPYEQYV.

The chain recombines TRBV2 with TRBJ2-5; unclear D gene. This CDR3 spans 13 amino acids. V gave up 5 bases and J gave up 5 bases, with 12 bases separating them. From germline, CDR1 is SNHLY and CDR2 FYNNEI. CDR3 sequence reads: CASSSEPVETQYF. As DNA, the CDR3 is TGTGCCAGCAGTTCAGAACCAGTGGAGACCCAGTACTTC.

The chain links TRBV6-2 or TRBV6-3 to TRBJ2-1; the match to TRBD2 covers 11 bases. CDR3 length equals 14 residues. V shed 4 bases and J 9 bases; nucleotides not matched to a gene: 5. Germline V gene sequence: CDR1 MNHEY, CDR2 SVGEGT. As DNA, the CDR3 is TGTGCCAGCAGTTTTAGCGGGGGGGCCATTGAGCAGTTCTTC. It encodes CASSFSGGAIEQFF.

The chain is built from TRBV7-2 and TRBJ2-3, with 11 bases that match TRBD2. The germline CDR1 and CDR2 sequences are SGHTA and FQGNSA. The V gene end was trimmed by 5 bases and the J gene end by 0 bases; junction bases not matched to a gene: 4. The CDR3 contains 16 residues. This CDR3 reads CASSTRLAGSTDTQYF. The CDR3 nucleotides are TGTGCCAGCAGCACCCGACTAGCGGGGAGCACAGATACGCAGTATTTT.

The rearrangement joins TRBV20-1 to TRBJ2-5; 7 bases agree with TRBD2. V lost 3 bases to trimming and J lost 3 bases; unmatched junction nucleotides: 1. This CDR3 is built from 12 residues. The V gene's germline CDR1 is DFQATT and CDR2 SNEGSKA (reference sequence). CDR3 bases: TGCAGTGCTAGTCTAGCGGAAGAGACCCAGTACTTC. The encoded protein is CSASLAEETQYF.

The rearrangement uses TRBV4-1 and TRBJ2-3; TRBD2 matches at 10 bases. Per the germline V gene, CDR1 is MGHRA and CDR2 is YSYEKL. This CDR3 contains 16 residues. With 0 bases clipped from V and 6 bases from J, the junction kept 6 bases outside the gene matches. In nucleotides, the CDR3 is TGCGCCAGCAGCCAAGATTTTACTAGCGGGGATGATACGCAGTATTTT. Translated, it gives CASSQDFTSGDDTQYF.

This chain links TRBV9 with TRBJ2-6; D call uncertain. The CDR3 is 14 residues long. Trimming left V 3 bases short and J 3 bases short, with 7 bases between. Germline loops: CDR1 SGDLS, CDR2 YYNGEE. The CDR3 nucleotides are TGTGCCAGCAGCGGCAAGAGTGGGGCCAACGTCCTGACTTTC. It codes for CASSGKSGANVLTF.

The V call is TRBV2, the J call TRBJ2-7; TRBD1 might be the D (6 bases). This CDR3 spans 14 amino acids. Deletions cut 9 bases from V and 1 base from J, with 16 bases between. Germline V lookup: CDR1 SNHLY, CDR2 FYNNEI. The CDR3 nucleotides are TGTGCCAGTAACCCCGGGGACACATCCTACGAGCAGTACGTC. It translates to CASNPGDTSYEQYV.